The source of this T cell receptor (beta chain) is a study of OX40 agonist ivuxolimab in advanced cancers. Germline CDR1 is SGDLS and CDR2 is YYNGEE. The germline V and J ends were trimmed by 7 bases and 4 bases, with 14 bases remaining between them. This CDR3 region has 14 residues. The protocol was immunoSEQ multiplex PCR, while the TCRdb copy is restricted to in-frame clones and leaves out a portion. The sample lists around 53,000 clones, over 85% occurring once. The sample consisted of CD4+ or CD8+ T cells sorted from blood, taken in a trial of the OX40 agonist ivuxolimab. The TCR originated in an adult with an advanced solid tumor such as melanoma, head and neck, liver or kidney cancer. The chain recombines TRBV9 with TRBJ2-2; the D gene is possibly TRBD1 (5 bases). CDR3 in DNA: TGTGCCAGCCGGACACCAGGTAGCACCGGGGAGCTGTTTTTT. Its protein product is CASRTPGSTGELFF.